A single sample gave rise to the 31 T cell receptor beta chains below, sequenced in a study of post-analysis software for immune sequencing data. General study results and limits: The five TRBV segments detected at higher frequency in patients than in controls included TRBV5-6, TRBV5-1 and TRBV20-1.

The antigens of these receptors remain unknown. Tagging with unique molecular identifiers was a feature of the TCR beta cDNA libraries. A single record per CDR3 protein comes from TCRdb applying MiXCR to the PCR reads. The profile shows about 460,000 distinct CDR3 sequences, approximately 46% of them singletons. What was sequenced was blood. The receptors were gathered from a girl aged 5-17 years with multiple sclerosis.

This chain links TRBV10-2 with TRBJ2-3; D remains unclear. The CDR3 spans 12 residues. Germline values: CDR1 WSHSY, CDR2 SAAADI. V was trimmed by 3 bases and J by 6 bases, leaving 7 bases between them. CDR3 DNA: TGCGCCAGCAGTGACTCCGGGGATACGCAGTATTTT. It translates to CASSDSGDTQYF.

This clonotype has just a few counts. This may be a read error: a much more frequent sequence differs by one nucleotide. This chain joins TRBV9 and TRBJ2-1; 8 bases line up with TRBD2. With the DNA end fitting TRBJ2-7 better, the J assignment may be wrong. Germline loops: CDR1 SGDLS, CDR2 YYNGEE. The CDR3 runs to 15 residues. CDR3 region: CASSVSGSSYNEQYF. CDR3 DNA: TGTGCCAGCAGCGTAAGCGGGAGCTCCTACAATGAGCAGTACTTC.

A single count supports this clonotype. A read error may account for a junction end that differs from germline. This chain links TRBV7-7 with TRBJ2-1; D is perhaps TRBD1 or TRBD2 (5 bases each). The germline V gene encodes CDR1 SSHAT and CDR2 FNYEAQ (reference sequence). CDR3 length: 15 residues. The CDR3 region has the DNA TGTGCTAGCAGCTCCGCGACTACAGGTGACAATGAGCAGTTCTTC. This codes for CASSSATTGDNEQFF.

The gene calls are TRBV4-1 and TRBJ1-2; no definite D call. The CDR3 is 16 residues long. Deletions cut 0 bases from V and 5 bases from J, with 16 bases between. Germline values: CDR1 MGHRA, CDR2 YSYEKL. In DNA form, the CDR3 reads TGCGCCAGCAGCCAAGATGGGGAGGGAACCTTTTATGGCTACACCTTC. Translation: CASSQDGEGTFYGYTF.

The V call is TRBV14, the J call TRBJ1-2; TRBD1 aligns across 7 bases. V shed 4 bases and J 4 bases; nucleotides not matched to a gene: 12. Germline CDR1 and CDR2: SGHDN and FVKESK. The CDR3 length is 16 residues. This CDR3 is CASSPGPGQSIYGYTF. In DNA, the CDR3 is TGTGCCAGCAGCCCAGGCCCGGGACAGTCGATCTATGGCTACACCTTC.

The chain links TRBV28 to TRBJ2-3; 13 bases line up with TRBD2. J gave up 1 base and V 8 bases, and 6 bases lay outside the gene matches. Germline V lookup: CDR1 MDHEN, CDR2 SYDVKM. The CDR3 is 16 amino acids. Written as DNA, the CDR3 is TGTGCCAGCCGTACTAGCGGGAGGGCCGGCACAGATACGCAGTATTTT. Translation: CASRTSGRAGTDTQYF.

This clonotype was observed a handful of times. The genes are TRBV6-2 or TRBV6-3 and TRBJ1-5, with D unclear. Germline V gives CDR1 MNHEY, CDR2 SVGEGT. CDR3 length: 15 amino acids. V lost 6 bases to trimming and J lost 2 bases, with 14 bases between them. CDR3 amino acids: CASSGPEGRNQPQHF. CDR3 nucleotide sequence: TGTGCCAGCAGCGGACCGGAGGGTCGCAATCAGCCCCAGCATTTT.

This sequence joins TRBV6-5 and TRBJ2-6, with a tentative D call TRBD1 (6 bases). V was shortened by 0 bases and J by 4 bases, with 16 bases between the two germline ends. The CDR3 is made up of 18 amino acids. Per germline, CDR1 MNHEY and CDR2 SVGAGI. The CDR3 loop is CASSYSRAGALGANVLTF. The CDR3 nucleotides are TGTGCCAGCAGTTACTCGAGGGCAGGGGCCCTCGGGGCCAACGTCCTGACTTTC.

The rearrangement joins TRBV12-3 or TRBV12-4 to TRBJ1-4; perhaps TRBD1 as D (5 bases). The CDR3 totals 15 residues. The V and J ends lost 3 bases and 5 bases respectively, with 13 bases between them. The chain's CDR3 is CASSFAGTENEKLFF. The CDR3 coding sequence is TGTGCCAGCAGTTTTGCCGGGACCGAGAATGAAAAACTGTTTTTT.

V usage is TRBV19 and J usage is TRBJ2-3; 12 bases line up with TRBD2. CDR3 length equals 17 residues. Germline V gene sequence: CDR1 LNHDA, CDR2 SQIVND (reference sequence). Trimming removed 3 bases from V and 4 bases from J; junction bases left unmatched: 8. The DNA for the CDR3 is TGTGCCAGTAGTATCCCTCCCCTAGCGGGAGGGCCAGATACGCAGTATTTT. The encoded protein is CASSIPPLAGGPDTQYF.

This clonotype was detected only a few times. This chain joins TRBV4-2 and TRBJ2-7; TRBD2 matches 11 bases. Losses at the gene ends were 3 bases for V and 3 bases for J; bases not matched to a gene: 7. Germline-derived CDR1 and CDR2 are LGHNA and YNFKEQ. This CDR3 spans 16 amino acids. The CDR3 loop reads CASSQPPGLADYEQYF. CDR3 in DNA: TGTGCCAGCAGCCAGCCCCCGGGACTAGCGGACTACGAGCAGTACTTC.

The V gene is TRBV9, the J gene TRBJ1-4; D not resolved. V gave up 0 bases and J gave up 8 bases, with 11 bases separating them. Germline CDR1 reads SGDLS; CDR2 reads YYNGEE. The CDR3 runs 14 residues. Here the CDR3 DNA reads TGTGCCAGCAGCGTAGGCTTAAATGAGGAAAAACTGTTTTTT. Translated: CASSVGLNEEKLFF.

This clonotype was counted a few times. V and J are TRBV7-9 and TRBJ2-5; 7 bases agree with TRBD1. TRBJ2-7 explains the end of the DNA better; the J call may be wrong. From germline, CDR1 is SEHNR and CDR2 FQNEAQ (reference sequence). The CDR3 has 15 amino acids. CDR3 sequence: CASSLVPQGAYEQYF. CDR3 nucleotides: TGTGCCAGCAGCTTAGTCCCTCAGGGGGCCTACGAGCAGTACTTC.

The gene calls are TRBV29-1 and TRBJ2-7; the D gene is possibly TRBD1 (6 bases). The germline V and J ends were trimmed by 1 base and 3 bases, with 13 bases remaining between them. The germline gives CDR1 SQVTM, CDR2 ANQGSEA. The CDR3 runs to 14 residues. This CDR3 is CSVEGPGERYEQYF. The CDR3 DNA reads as TGCAGCGTTGAAGGGCCAGGGGAACGCTACGAGCAGTACTTC.

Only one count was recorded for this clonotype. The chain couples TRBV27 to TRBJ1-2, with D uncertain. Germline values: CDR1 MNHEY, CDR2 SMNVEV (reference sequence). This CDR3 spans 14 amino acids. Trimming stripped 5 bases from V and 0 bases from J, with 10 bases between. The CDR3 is CASSTHRSNYGYTF. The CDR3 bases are TGTGCCAGCAGTACGCACCGTTCTAACTATGGCTACACCTTC.

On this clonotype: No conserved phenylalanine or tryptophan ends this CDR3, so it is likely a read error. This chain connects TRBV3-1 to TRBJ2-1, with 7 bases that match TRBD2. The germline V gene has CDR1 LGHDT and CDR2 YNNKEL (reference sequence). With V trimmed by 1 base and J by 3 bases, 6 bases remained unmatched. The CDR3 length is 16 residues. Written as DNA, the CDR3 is TGTGCCAGCAGCCAAGTAGGCGGGAGAATCTACAATGAGCAGTTCTGC. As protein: CASSQVGGRIYNEQFC.

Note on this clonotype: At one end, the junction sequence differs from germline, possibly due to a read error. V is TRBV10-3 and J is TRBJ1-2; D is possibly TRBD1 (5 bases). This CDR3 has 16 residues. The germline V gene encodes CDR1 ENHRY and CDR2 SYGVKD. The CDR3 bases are TGCGCCATCAGTGAAATCACCGGGTCCCGGGGGGGAGGCTACACCTTC. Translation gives CAISEITGSRGGGYTF.

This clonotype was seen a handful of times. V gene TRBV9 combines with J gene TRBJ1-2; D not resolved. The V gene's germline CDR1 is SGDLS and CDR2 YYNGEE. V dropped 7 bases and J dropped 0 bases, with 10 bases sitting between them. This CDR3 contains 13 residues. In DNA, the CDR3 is TGTGCCAGCGGTGCTGCTTCTAACTATGGCTACACCTTC. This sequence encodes CASGAASNYGYTF.

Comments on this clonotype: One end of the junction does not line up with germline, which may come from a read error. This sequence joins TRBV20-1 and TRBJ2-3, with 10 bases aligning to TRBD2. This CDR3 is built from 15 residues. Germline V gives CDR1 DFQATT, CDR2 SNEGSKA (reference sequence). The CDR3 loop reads CSARTTSGYTDTRYF. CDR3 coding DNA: TGCAGTGCTCGGACGACTAGCGGGTACACAGATACGCGGTATTTT.

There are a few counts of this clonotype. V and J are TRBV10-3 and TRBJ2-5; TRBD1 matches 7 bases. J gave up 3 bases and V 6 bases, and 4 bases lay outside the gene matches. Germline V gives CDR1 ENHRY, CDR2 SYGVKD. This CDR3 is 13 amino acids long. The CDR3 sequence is CAIRDTGEETQYF. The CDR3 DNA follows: TGTGCCATCAGAGATACAGGGGAAGAGACCCAGTACTTC.

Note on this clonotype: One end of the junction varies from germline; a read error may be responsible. The DNA for the CDR3 is TGCGGTGCCAGTGACAGGACTAGCTCCTACAATGAGCAGTTCTTC. Its protein product is CGASDRTSSYNEQFF. V is TRBV20-1 and J is TRBJ2-1; a possible D gene is TRBD2 (7 bases). The CDR3 sequence is 15 residues long. Looked up from germline, CDR1 is DFQATT and CDR2 is SNEGSKA (reference sequence).

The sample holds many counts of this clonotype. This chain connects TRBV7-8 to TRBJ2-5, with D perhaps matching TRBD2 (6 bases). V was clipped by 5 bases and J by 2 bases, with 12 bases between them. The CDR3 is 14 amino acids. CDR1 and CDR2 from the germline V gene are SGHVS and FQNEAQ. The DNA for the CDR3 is TGTGCCAGCAGCGCCGGCGGGGTACAAGAGACCCAGTACTTC. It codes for CASSAGGVQETQYF.

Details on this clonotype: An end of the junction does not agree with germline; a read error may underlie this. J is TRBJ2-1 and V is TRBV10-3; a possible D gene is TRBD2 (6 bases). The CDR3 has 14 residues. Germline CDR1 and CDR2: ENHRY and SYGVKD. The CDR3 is CTIREMSSYNEQFF. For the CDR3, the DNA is TGTACCATCCGGGAGATGAGCTCCTACAATGAGCAGTTCTTC.

CDR3 coding DNA: TGTGCCAGCAGTGAAAATGTAGGCCTTGGAGATACGCAGTATTTT. It is translated as CASSENVGLGDTQYF. The genes are TRBV12-3 or TRBV12-4 and TRBJ2-3; D remains unclear. CDR3 length: 15 amino acids. Trimming shortened V by 5 bases and J by 5 bases, and 17 bases separated the two germline ends.

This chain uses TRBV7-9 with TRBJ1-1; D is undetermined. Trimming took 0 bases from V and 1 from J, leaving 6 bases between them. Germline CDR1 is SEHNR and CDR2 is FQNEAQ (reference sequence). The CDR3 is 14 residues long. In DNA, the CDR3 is TGTGCCAGCAGCTTAGCGGCCCGGAACACTGAAGCTTTCTTT. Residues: CASSLAARNTEAFF.

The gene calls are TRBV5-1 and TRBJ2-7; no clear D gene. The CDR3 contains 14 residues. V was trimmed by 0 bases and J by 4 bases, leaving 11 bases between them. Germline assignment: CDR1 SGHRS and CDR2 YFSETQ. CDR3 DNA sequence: TGCGCCAGCAGCTTGGCGTCCGCACAGTACGAGCAGTACTTC. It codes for CASSLASAQYEQYF.

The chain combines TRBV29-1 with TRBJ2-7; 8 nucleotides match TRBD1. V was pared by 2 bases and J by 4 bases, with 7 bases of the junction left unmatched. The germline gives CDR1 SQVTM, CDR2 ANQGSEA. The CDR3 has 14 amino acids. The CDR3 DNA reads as TGCAGCGTTGAACCCCCGACAGGGGATTACGAGCAGTACTTC. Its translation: CSVEPPTGDYEQYF.

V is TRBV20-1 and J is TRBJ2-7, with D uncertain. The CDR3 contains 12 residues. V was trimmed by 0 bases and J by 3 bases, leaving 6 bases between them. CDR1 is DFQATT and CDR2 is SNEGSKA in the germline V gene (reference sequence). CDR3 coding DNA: TGCAGTGCTAGAGAGTCAATCTACGAGCAGTACTTC. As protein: CSARESIYEQYF.

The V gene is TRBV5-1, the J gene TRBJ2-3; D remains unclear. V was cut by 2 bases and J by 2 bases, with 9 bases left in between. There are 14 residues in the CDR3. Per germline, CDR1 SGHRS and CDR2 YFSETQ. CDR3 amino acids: CASSFGSFTDTQYF. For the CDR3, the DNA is TGCGCCAGCAGCTTCGGCTCCTTCACAGATACGCAGTATTTT.

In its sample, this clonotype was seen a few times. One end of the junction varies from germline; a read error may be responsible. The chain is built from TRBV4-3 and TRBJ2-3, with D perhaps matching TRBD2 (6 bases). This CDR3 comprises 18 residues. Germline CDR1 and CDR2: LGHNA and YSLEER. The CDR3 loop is CASSQRVHLASSTGTQYF. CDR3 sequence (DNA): TGCGCCAGCAGCCAAAGAGTCCACCTAGCGTCCAGCACAGGTACGCAGTATTTT.

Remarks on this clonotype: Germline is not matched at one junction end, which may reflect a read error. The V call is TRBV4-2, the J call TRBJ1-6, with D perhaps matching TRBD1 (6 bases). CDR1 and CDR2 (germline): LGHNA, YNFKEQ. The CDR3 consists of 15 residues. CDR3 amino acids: CASSQDRGGRSPLHF. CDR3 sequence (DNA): TGTGCCAGTAGCCAAGATCGGGGGGGCCGGTCACCCCTCCACTTT.